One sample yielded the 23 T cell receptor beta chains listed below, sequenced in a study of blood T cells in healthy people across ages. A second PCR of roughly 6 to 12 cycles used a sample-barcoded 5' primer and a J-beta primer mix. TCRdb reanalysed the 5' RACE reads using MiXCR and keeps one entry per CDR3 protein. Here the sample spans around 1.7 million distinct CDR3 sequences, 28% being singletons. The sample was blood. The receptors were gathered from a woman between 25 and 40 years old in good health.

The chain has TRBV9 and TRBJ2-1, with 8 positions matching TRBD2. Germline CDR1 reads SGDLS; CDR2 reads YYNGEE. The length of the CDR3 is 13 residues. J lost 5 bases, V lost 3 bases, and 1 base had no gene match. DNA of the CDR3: TGTGCCAGCAGCGGCGGGGGGCACAATGAGCAGTTCTTC. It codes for CASSGGGHNEQFF.

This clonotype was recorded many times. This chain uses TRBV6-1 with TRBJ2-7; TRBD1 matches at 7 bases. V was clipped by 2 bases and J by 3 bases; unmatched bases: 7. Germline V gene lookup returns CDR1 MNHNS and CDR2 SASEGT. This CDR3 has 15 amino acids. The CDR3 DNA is TGTGCCAGCAGTGAACGGGGCAGGGGGATCTACGAGCAGTACTTC. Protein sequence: CASSERGRGIYEQYF.

The chain's CDR3 is CASSSDWVGEQYF. For the CDR3, the DNA is TGTGCCAGCAGCTCGGACTGGGTCGGCGAGCAGTACTTC. The chain is built from TRBV7-2 and TRBJ2-7; D may be TRBD2 (5 bases). Trimming pared 4 bases from V and 6 bases from J, leaving 13 bases between. This CDR3 region has 13 residues. CDR1 SGHTA and CDR2 FQGNSA come from the germline V gene. Combining the CDR3 with reference TRBV7-2 and TRBJ2-7 gives the whole variable domain GAGVSQSPSNKVTEKGKDVELRCDPISGHTALYWYRQSLGQGLEFLIYFQGNSAPDKSGLPSDRFSAERTGGSVSTLTIQRTQQEDSAVYLCASSSDWVGEQYFGPGTRLTVT.

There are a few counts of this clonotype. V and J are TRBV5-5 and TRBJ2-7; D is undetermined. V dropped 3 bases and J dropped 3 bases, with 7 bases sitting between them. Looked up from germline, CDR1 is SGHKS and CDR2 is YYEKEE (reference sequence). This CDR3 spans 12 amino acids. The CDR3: CASSSLLYEQYF. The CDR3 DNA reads TGTGCCAGCAGCTCCCTCCTCTACGAGCAGTACTTC.

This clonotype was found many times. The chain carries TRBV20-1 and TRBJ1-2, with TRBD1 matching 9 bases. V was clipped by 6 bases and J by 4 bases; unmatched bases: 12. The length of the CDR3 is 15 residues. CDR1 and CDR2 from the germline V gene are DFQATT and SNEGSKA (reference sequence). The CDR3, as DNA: TGCAGTGCGGCATCGGACAGGGGATATGGCTATGGCTACACCTTC. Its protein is CSAASDRGYGYGYTF.

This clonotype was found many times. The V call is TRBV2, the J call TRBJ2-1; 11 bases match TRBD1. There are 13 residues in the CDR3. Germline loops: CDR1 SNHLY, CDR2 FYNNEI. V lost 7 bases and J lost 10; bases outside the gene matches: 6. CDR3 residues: CASNGQGAEEQFF. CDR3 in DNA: TGTGCCAGCAACGGACAGGGGGCGGAGGAGCAGTTCTTC.

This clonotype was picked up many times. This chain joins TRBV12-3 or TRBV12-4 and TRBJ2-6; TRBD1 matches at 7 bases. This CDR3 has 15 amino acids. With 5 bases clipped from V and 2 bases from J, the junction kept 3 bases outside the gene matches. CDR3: CASSDTGAGANVLTF. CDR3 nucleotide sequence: TGTGCCAGCAGTGATACAGGGGCTGGGGCCAACGTCCTGACTTTC.

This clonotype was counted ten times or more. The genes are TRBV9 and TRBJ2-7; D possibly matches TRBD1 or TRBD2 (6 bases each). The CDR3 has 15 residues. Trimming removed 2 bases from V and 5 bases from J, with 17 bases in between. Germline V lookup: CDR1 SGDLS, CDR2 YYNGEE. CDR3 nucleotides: TGTGCCAGCAGCGTTGGCGGGACAAGACTCCACGAGCAGTACTTC. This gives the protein CASSVGGTRLHEQYF.

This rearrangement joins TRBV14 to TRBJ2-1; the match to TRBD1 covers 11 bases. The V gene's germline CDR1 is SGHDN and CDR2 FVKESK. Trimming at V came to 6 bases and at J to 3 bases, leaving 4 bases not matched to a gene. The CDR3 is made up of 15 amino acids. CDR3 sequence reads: CASRVGTGGYNEQFF. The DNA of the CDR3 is TGTGCCAGCAGAGTTGGGACAGGGGGCTACAATGAGCAGTTCTTC.

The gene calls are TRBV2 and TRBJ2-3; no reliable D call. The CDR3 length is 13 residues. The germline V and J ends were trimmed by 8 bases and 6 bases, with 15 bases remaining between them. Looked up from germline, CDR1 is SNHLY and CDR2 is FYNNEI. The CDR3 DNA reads TGTGCCAGCGGTGCACTTAGCAGCGATACGCAGTATTTT. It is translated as CASGALSSDTQYF.

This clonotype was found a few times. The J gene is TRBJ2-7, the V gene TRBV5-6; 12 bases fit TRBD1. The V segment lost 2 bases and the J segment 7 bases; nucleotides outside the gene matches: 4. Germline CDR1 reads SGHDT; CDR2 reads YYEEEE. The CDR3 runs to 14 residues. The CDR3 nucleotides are TGTGCCAGCAGCTTCGGGACAGGGGGCCGGGAGCAGTACTTC. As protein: CASSFGTGGREQYF.

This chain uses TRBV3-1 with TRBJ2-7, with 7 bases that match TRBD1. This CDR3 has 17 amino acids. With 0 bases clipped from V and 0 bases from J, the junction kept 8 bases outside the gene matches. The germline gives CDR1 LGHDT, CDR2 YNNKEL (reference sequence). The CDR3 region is CASSQERGQVTSYEQYF. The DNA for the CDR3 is TGTGCCAGCAGCCAAGAGAGAGGACAGGTTACCTCCTACGAGCAGTACTTC.

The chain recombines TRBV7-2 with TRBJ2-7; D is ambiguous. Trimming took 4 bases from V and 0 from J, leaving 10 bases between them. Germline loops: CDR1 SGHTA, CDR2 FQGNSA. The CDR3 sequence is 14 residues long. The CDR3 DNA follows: TGTGCCAGCAGCTGCGCCCCAGGCTCCTACGAGCAGTACTTC. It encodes CASSCAPGSYEQYF.

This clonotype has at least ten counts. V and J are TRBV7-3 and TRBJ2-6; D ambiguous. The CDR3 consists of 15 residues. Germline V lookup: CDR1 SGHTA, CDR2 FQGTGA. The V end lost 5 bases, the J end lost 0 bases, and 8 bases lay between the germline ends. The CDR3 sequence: CASSQQHSGANVLTF. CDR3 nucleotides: TGTGCCAGCAGCCAACAGCACTCTGGGGCCAACGTCCTGACTTTC.

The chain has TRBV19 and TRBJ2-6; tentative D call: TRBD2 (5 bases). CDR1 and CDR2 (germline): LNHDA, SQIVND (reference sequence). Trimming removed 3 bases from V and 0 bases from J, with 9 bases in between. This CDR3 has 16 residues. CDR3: CASSISRVSGANVLTF. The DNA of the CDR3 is TGTGCCAGTAGTATCTCGAGGGTCTCTGGGGCCAACGTCCTGACTTTC.

CDR3 sequence: CASSGMIGLAASQETQYF. The CDR3 DNA reads as TGCGCCAGCAGCGGGATGATAGGACTAGCGGCATCACAAGAGACCCAGTACTTC. The chain recombines TRBV5-1 with TRBJ2-5; 10 bases line up with TRBD2. CDR1 is SGHRS, CDR2 YFSETQ, per germline. The CDR3 covers 18 residues. V dropped 4 bases and J dropped 2; count of bases not matched to a gene: 14.

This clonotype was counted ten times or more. The CDR3 nucleotides read TGTGCCAGCAGTACCCAGGGACCGGGAAAAGATGGCTACACCTTC. Its protein product is CASSTQGPGKDGYTF. This chain connects TRBV25-1 to TRBJ1-2; perhaps TRBD1 as D (5 bases). The ends were cut back, 5 bases at V and 6 bases at J, with 19 bases in the middle. The CDR3 consists of 15 residues. Per the germline V gene, CDR1 is MGHDK and CDR2 is SYGVNS.

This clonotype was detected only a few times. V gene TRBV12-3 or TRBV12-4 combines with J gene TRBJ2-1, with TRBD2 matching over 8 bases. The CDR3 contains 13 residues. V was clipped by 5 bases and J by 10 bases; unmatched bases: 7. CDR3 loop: CASSRGVAGEQFF. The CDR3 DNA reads TGTGCCAGCAGTCGAGGAGTAGCGGGAGAGCAGTTCTTC.

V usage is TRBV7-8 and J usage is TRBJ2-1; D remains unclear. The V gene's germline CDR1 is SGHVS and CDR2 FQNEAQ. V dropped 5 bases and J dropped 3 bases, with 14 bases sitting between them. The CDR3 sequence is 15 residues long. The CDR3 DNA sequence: TGTGCCAGCAGCCCTGTTGTGACGTACTACAATGAGCAGTTCTTC. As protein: CASSPVVTYYNEQFF. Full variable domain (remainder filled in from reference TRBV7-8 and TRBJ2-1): GAGVSQSPRYKVAKRGQDVALRCDPISGHVSLFWYQQALGQGPEFLTYFQNEAQLDKSGLPSDRFFAERPEGSVSTLKIQRTQQEDSAVYLCASSPVVTYYNEQFFGPGTRLTVL.

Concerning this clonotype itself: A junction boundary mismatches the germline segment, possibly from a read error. The CDR3 DNA sequence: TGTACCACCCGTGGTAATGAAAAACTGTTTTTT. The encoded protein is CTTRGNEKLFF. The J gene is TRBJ1-4, the V gene TRBV24-1, with D uncertain. The germline V gene encodes CDR1 KGHDR and CDR2 SFDVKD. This CDR3 comprises 11 residues.

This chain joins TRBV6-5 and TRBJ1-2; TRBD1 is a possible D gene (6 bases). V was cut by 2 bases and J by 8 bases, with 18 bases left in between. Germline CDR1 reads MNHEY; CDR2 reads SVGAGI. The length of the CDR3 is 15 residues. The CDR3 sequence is CASSYDGRDTGGYTF. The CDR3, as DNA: TGTGCCAGCAGTTACGACGGACGGGACACGGGGGGCTACACCTTC.

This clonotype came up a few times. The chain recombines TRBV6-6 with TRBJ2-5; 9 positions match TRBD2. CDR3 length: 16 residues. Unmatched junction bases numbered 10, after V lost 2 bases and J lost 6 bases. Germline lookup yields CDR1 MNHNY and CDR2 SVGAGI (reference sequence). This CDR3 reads CASSYSGTSNSKTQYF. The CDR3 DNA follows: TGTGCCAGCAGTTACAGCGGGACTAGCAATTCCAAGACCCAGTACTTC.

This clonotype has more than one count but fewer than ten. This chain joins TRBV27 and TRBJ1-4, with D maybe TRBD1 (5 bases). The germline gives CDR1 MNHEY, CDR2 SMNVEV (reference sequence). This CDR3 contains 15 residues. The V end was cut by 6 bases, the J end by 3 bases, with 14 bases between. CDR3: CASSLTGRANEKLFF. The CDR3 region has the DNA TGTGCCAGCAGCTTAACGGGGCGCGCTAATGAAAAACTGTTTTTT.